This TCR beta chain was identified in a study of shared clonotypes between healthy human individuals. Only in-frame clones appear in the TCRdb table, and some are missing; sequencing was by immunoSEQ multiplex PCR. The sample includes about 2,500,000 clones, approximately 90% of them seen just once. Sequencing used naive CD4+ T cells sorted from blood. The subset is: CD45RA+ positively selected. The receptor was derived from a man between 18 and 35 years old in good health.

The CDR3 DNA follows: TGTGCCAGCAGCGGAGGGACATCGAACACCGGGGAGCTGTTTTTT. Its protein is CASSGGTSNTGELFF. The genes are TRBV7-9 and TRBJ2-2; D tentatively reads TRBD1 or TRBD2 (6 bases each). V was clipped by 5 bases and J by 0 bases, with 10 bases between them. Germline-derived CDR1 and CDR2 are SEHNR and FQNEAQ (reference sequence). CDR3 size: 15 residues.